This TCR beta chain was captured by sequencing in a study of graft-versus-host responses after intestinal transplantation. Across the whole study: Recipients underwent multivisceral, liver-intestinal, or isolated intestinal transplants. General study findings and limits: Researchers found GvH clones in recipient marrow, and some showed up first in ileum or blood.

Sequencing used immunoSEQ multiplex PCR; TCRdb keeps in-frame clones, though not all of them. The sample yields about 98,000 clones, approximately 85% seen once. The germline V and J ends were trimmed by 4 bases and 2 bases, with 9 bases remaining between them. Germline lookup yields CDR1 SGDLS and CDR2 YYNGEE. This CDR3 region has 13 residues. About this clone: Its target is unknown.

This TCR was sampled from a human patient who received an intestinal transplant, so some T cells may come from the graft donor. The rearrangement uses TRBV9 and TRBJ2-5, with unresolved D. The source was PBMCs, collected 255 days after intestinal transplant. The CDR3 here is CASSPQIQETQYF. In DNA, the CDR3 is TGTGCCAGCAGCCCGCAGATTCAAGAGACCCAGTACTTC. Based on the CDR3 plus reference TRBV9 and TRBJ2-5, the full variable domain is DSGVTQTPKHLITATGQRVTLRCSPRSGDLSVYWYQQSLDQGLQFLIQYYNGEERAKGNILERFSAQQFPDLHSELNLSSLELGDSALYFCASSPQIQETQYFGPGTRLLVL.